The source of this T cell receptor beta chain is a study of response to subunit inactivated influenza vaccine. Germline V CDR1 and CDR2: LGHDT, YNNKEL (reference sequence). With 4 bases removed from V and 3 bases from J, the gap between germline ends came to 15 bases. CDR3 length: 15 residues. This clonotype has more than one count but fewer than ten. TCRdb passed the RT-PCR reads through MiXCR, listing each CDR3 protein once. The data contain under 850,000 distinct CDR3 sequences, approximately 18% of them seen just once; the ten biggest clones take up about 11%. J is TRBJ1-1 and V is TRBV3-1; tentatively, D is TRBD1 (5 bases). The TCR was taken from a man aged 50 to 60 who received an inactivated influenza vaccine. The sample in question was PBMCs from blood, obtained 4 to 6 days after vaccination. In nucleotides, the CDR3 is TGTGCCAGCAGCCCGATCGGAGGGGCTGACACTGAAGCTTTCTTT. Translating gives CASSPIGGADTEAFF.